The 27 T cell receptor beta chains in this list originate from one sample, sequenced in a study of blood T cell repertoires in COVID-19. The method was immunoSEQ multiplex PCR; TCRdb's version includes in-frame clones alone and lacks a portion of them. The sample has about 200,000 clones, 83% seen once. The source material was peripheral blood. These receptors originate from a woman in her forties with active or convalescent COVID-19.

This clone was seen only once. A much larger clone sits a single nucleotide away, making a read error possible. The rearrangement joins TRBV7-3 to TRBJ2-5; 13 bases are shared with TRBD2. The V segment lost 5 bases and the J segment 4 bases; nucleotides outside the gene matches: 1. This CDR3 comprises 14 residues. In germline, CDR1 is SGHTA, CDR2 FQGTGA. The CDR3 is CASSRTSGGETQYF. CDR3 in DNA: TGTGCCAGCAGCCGGACTAGCGGGGGAGAGACCCAGTACTTC.

The chain couples TRBV25-1 to TRBJ1-2; 7 bases fit TRBD1. Trimming cost V 0 bases and J 1 base; bases outside gene matches: 5. The length of the CDR3 is 16 residues. The V gene's germline CDR1 is MGHDK and CDR2 SYGVNS. The chain's CDR3 is CASSEYSRGDNYGYTF. DNA for the CDR3: TGTGCCAGCAGTGAATATAGCAGGGGGGATAACTATGGCTACACCTTC.

The rearrangement joins TRBV18 to TRBJ1-1; 7 bases map to TRBD1. The junction had 4 bases not matched to a gene; V was cut back by 5 bases and J by 7 bases. Germline values: CDR1 KGHSH, CDR2 LQKENI. CDR3 length: 12 residues. The CDR3 loop reads CASSYRGGEAFF. DNA for the CDR3: TGTGCCAGCTCATACAGGGGAGGTGAAGCTTTCTTT. Variable domain in full (rest from reference TRBV18 and TRBJ1-1): NAGVMQNPRHLVRRRGQEARLRCSPMKGHSHVYWYRQLPEEGLKFMVYLQKENIIDESGMPKERFSAEFPKEGPSILRIQQVVRGDSAAYFCASSYRGGEAFFGQGTRLTVV.

The chain recombines TRBV5-1 with TRBJ2-7, with 7 bases aligning to TRBD2. V was clipped by 0 bases and J by 4 bases; unmatched bases: 10. Germline V CDR1 and CDR2: SGHRS, YFSETQ. The CDR3 covers 16 residues. CDR3 in amino acids: CASSLDGAGYLYEQYF. DNA for the CDR3: TGCGCCAGCAGCTTGGACGGAGCGGGATATCTTTACGAGCAGTACTTC.

DNA of the CDR3: TGTGCCAGTAGTATACAGTCGACAGGTCAACTCCATGGCTACACCTTC. Translation gives CASSIQSTGQLHGYTF. V is TRBV19 and J is TRBJ1-2; D may be TRBD1 (6 bases). CDR3 length: 16 amino acids. V shed 2 bases and J shed 6 bases, with 19 bases lying between them. CDR1 is LNHDA and CDR2 is SQIVND in the germline V gene (reference sequence).

The chain joins TRBV9 to TRBJ1-2; D not certain. Trimming cost V 3 bases and J 0 bases, with 15 bases left between them. The germline CDR1 and CDR2 sequences are SGDLS and YYNGEE. The CDR3 is 16 residues long. Here the CDR3 reads CASSARRDGANYGYTF. Written as DNA, the CDR3 is TGTGCCAGCAGCGCGCGACGAGACGGAGCTAACTATGGCTACACCTTC. Combining the CDR3 with reference TRBV9 and TRBJ1-2 gives the whole variable domain DSGVTQTPKHLITATGQRVTLRCSPRSGDLSVYWYQQSLDQGLQFLIQYYNGEERAKGNILERFSAQQFPDLHSELNLSSLELGDSALYFCASSARRDGANYGYTFGSGTRLTVV.

The chain joins TRBV3-1 (or the pseudogene TRBV3-2) to TRBJ1-3, with D perhaps matching TRBD1 (5 bases). Looked up from germline, CDR1 is LGHDT and CDR2 is YNNKEL (reference sequence). This CDR3 is 17 amino acids long. The V and J ends lost 3 bases and 4 bases respectively, with 19 bases between them. The CDR3 spells CASSHTNSGDWGNTIYF. Here the CDR3 DNA reads TGTGCCAGCAGCCACACCAACTCGGGGGATTGGGGAAACACCATATATTTT.

The rearrangement joins TRBV5-1 to TRBJ1-4; 7 bases fit TRBD1. J lost 8 bases, V lost 5 bases, and 9 bases had no gene match. The CDR3 has 14 residues. Germline V CDR1 and CDR2: SGHRS, YFSETQ. CDR3 region: CASRATGNNEKLFF. The DNA of the CDR3 is TGCGCCAGCAGGGCGACAGGGAATAACGAAAAACTGTTTTTT. Combining the CDR3 with reference TRBV5-1 and TRBJ1-4 gives the whole variable domain KAGVTQTPRYLIKTRGQQVTLSCSPISGHRSVSWYQQTPGQGLQFLFEYFSETQRNKGNFPGRFSGRQFSNSRSEMNVSTLELGDSALYLCASRATGNNEKLFFGSGTQLSVL.

The chain couples TRBV2 to TRBJ1-6; TRBD1 agrees at 7 bases. This CDR3 has 14 residues. V lost 5 bases and J lost 4; bases outside the gene matches: 2. CDR1 and CDR2 (germline): SNHLY, FYNNEI. CDR3 nucleotide sequence: TGTGCCAGCAGTCCGGGACAGTATAATTCACCCCTCCACTTT. Translating it yields CASSPGQYNSPLHF.

The rearrangement joins TRBV20-1 to TRBJ2-7; D possibly corresponds to TRBD2 (7 bases). The germline CDR1 and CDR2 sequences are DFQATT and SNEGSKA (reference sequence). Trimming stripped 3 bases from V and 5 bases from J, with 17 bases between. This CDR3 region has 14 residues. CDR3: CSASRAGHLNEQYF. In DNA, the CDR3 is TGCAGTGCTAGTCGAGCGGGACACCTAAACGAGCAGTACTTC.

This clone was counted only a few times. V is TRBV7-3 and J is TRBJ1-1, with TRBD1 matching over 9 bases. The CDR3 runs 15 residues. Germline CDR1 reads SGHTA; CDR2 reads FQGTGA. The V gene end was trimmed by 5 bases and the J gene end by 5 bases; junction bases not matched to a gene: 9. This chain's CDR3 is CASSETGGPGTEAFF. CDR3 DNA: TGTGCCAGCAGCGAGACAGGGGGTCCGGGAACTGAAGCTTTCTTT.

The gene calls are TRBV10-1 and TRBJ1-6; D gene ambiguous. The V end lost 6 bases, the J end lost 7 bases, and 19 bases lay between the germline ends. The CDR3 spans 16 residues. CDR1 is WNHNN and CDR2 is SYGVQD in the germline V gene (reference sequence). In nucleotides, the CDR3 is TGCGCCAGCAGAGAAGGGAGCGTTTCGGGAAATTCACCCCTCCACTTT. This translates into CASREGSVSGNSPLHF.

The V and J genes are TRBV28 and TRBJ1-2; 7 bases fit TRBD1. The CDR3 runs to 14 residues. Germline V gives CDR1 MDHEN, CDR2 SYDVKM. V lost 7 bases to trimming and J lost 8 bases; unmatched junction nucleotides: 13. CDR3 in amino acids: CASTLTDRVRGYTF. The CDR3 coding sequence is TGTGCCAGCACCCTGACAGACAGGGTTCGCGGCTACACCTTC.

V gene TRBV4-3 combines with J gene TRBJ2-2, with TRBD2 matching 10 bases. CDR3 length equals 16 residues. Germline assignment: CDR1 LGHNA and CDR2 YSLEER. J was trimmed by 5 bases and V by 0 bases; bases with no gene match: 3. CDR3 protein: CASSQDLAGVTGELFF. The CDR3 DNA reads as TGCGCCAGCAGCCAAGATCTAGCGGGGGTTACCGGGGAGCTGTTTTTT.

The chain joins TRBV5-1 to TRBJ1-2, with D unclear. The ends were cut back, 0 bases at V and 0 bases at J, with 3 bases in the middle. This CDR3 has 13 amino acids. Germline values: CDR1 SGHRS, CDR2 YFSETQ. CDR3 residues: CASSLAANYGYTF. The CDR3 nucleotides are TGCGCCAGCAGCTTGGCAGCTAACTATGGCTACACCTTC.

The chain is built from TRBV5-1 and TRBJ2-5; TRBD1 matches at 8 bases. J was trimmed by 4 bases and V by 3 bases; bases with no gene match: 11. Germline CDR1 SGHRS, CDR2 YFSETQ. The length of the CDR3 is 16 residues. The CDR3 bases are TGCGCCAGCAGCTCCTGGGTGGGTGGACAGGGAGAGACCCAGTACTTC. Protein: CASSSWVGGQGETQYF.

The CDR3 nucleotides read TGTGCCAGCAGTGGCAGGTATAATCAGCCCCAGCATTTT. It translates to CASSGRYNQPQHF. This chain connects TRBV2 to TRBJ1-5; no firm D call. This CDR3 comprises 13 residues. Trimming removed 4 bases at V and 4 bases at J, with 8 bases between. Germline-derived CDR1 and CDR2 are SNHLY and FYNNEI.

The DNA for the CDR3 is TGTGCCAGCAGCTTATGGCCGGGGGGATCCGGGGAGCTGTTTTTT. Residues: CASSLWPGGSGELFF. The chain joins TRBV11-3 to TRBJ2-2; the match to TRBD2 covers 7 bases. The germline gives CDR1 SGHNT, CDR2 YENEEA. J lost 6 bases, V lost 2 bases, and 6 bases had no gene match. The CDR3 loop spans 15 amino acids.

This sequence joins TRBV28 and TRBJ2-3; the match to TRBD2 covers 14 bases. The V segment lost 0 bases and the J segment 2 bases; nucleotides outside the gene matches: 4. The CDR3 has 18 amino acids. Per germline, CDR1 MDHEN and CDR2 SYDVKM. For the CDR3, the DNA is TGTGCCAGCAGTTTATGGTCGACTAGCGGGGGGGACACAGATACGCAGTATTTT. Translating it yields CASSLWSTSGGDTDTQYF. Variable domain in full (rest from reference TRBV28 and TRBJ2-3): DVKVTQSSRYLVKRTGEKVFLECVQDMDHENMFWYRQDPGLGLRLIYFSYDVKMKEKGDIPEGYSVSREKKERFSLILESASTNQTSMYLCASSLWSTSGGDTDTQYFGPGTRLTVL.

The chain carries TRBV19 and TRBJ2-7, with 8 bases fitting TRBD2. The germline V gene encodes CDR1 LNHDA and CDR2 SQIVND (reference sequence). This CDR3 has 14 residues. The trim removed 5 bases at V and 4 bases at J, leaving 7 bases unmatched. CDR3 bases: TGTGCCAGTAGTCCCGGGGGGGGGCAGTACGAGCAGTACTTC. This sequence encodes CASSPGGGQYEQYF.

The V and J genes are TRBV14 and TRBJ1-6; the D gene is possibly TRBD1 (5 bases). The germline V gene encodes CDR1 SGHDN and CDR2 FVKESK. This CDR3 is 18 amino acids long. Between the trimmed V and J ends, which lost 1 base and 0 bases, there was a span of 13 bases. CDR3 sequence reads: CASSQAGDFTSYNSPLHF. The CDR3 DNA follows: TGTGCCAGCAGCCAAGCGGGGGACTTTACCTCCTATAATTCACCCCTCCACTTT.

This clone appeared a single time. V usage is TRBV7-9 and J usage is TRBJ2-3, with 7 bases matching TRBD2. Germline CDR1 is SEHNR and CDR2 is FQNEAQ (reference sequence). CDR3 length: 18 residues. The trim removed 5 bases at V and 4 bases at J, leaving 18 bases unmatched. CDR3 bases: TGTGCCAGCAGCCCACGTGATGAATGGGGGAGGGTCCCAGATACGCAGTATTTT. Translated: CASSPRDEWGRVPDTQYF.

This clone was observed a handful of times. The gene calls are TRBV7-2 and TRBJ1-1; D is undetermined. The CDR3 runs to 14 residues. Trimming removed 3 bases from V and 6 bases from J, with 14 bases in between. Germline CDR1 is SGHTA and CDR2 is FQGNSA. CDR3 in DNA: TGTGCCAGCAGCTTTCCGGGATACTCTTCTGAAGCTTTCTTT. It translates to CASSFPGYSSEAFF. Based on the CDR3 plus reference TRBV7-2 and TRBJ1-1, the full variable domain is GAGVSQSPSNKVTEKGKDVELRCDPISGHTALYWYRQSLGQGLEFLIYFQGNSAPDKSGLPSDRFSAERTGGSVSTLTIQRTQQEDSAVYLCASSFPGYSSEAFFGQGTRLTVV.

The V gene is TRBV18, the J gene TRBJ1-2, with TRBD1 matching 9 bases. This CDR3 has 13 amino acids. The V segment lost 3 bases and the J segment 6 bases; nucleotides outside the gene matches: 2. Germline CDR1 is KGHSH and CDR2 is LQKENI. DNA for the CDR3: TGTGCCAGCTCACCGGACAGGGGAGATGGCTACACCTTC. Its translation: CASSPDRGDGYTF.

This chain joins TRBV9 and TRBJ1-2; the match to TRBD1 covers 8 bases. The CDR3 runs to 13 residues. V shed 7 bases, J shed 2 bases, and the junction held 4 bases outside the gene matches. Germline values: CDR1 SGDLS, CDR2 YYNGEE. CDR3 nucleotide sequence: TGTGCCAGCGAGACAGGGGAGAACTATGGCTACACCTTC. Translating it yields CASETGENYGYTF. The full variable domain, in which reference TRBV9 and TRBJ1-2 provide the parts outside the CDR3, is DSGVTQTPKHLITATGQRVTLRCSPRSGDLSVYWYQQSLDQGLQFLIQYYNGEERAKGNILERFSAQQFPDLHSELNLSSLELGDSALYFCASETGENYGYTFGSGTRLTVV.

This clone was counted once. V is TRBV18 and J is TRBJ2-1, with D perhaps matching TRBD1 (6 bases). V dropped 8 bases and J dropped 7 bases, with 15 bases sitting between them. Per germline, CDR1 KGHSH and CDR2 LQKENI. The CDR3 length is 13 residues. The CDR3 spells CASGRGLENEQFF. DNA of the CDR3: TGTGCCAGCGGAAGGGGGTTGGAAAATGAGCAGTTCTTC.

This sequence joins TRBV29-1 and TRBJ1-2; TRBD1 agrees at 7 bases. The germline V gene has CDR1 SQVTM and CDR2 ANQGSEA. The CDR3 totals 11 residues. V was clipped by 6 bases and J by 4 bases; unmatched bases: 2. The CDR3 bases are TGCAGCGTGACAGGGCTCTATGGCTACACCTTC. Encoded protein: CSVTGLYGYTF.